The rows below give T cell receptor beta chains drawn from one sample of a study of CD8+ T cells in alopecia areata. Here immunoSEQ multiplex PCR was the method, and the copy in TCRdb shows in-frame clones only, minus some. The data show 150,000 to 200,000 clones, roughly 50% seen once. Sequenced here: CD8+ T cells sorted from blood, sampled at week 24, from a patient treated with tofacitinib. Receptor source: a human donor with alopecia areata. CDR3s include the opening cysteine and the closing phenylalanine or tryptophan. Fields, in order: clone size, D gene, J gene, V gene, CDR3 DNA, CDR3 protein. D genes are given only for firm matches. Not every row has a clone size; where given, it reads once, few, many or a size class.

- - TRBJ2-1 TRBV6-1 TGTGCCAGCAGTGAAGCTGATTACTCCTACAATGAGCAGTTCTTC CASSEADYSYNEQFF
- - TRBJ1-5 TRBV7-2 TGTGCCAGCAGCCCCTTTGGCAATCAGCCCCAGCATTTT CASSPFGNQPQHF
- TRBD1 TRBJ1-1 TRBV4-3 TGCGCCAGCAGCCAAGGACAGGGGCCCACTGAAGCTTTCTTT CASSQGQGPTEAFF
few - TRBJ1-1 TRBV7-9 TGTGCCAGCAGCTTAGCGCGAGGGGACCAGGCTTTCTTT CASSLARGDQAFF
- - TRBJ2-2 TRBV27 TGTGCCAGCAGGCCCATTTTTCGGGGAGAGAACACCGGGGAGCTGTTTTTT CASRPIFRGENTGELFF
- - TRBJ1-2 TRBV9 TGTGCCAGCAGCCTCACAGGGACCACCTCGGGTGGCTACACCTTC CASSLTGTTSGGYTF
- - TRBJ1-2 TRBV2 TGTGCCAGCAGTGAAAAGGGAGGCTACACCTTC CASSEKGGYTF
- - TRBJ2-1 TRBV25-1 TGTGCCAGCAGTGATGGGGGTCGTGAGTTGGATGAGCAGTTCTTC CASSDGGRELDEQFF
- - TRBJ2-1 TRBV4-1 TGCGCCAGCAGCCAAGTAGGGGAGAGTGTCTCCGATGAGCAGTTCTTC CASSQVGESVSDEQFF
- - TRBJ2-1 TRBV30 TGTGCCTGGAGTTTTGGGGATGAGCAGTTCTTC CAWSFGDEQFF
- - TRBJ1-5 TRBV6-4 TGTGCCAGCAGTGTCGGGGGGGGAGGTGAGCCCCAGCATTTT CASSVGGGGEPQHF
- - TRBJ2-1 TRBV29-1 TGCAGCGTTGAGTCAGGGATCGATATTGAGCAGTTCTTC CSVESGIDIEQFF
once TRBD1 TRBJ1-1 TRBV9 TGTGCCAGCAGCGCCGACAACAGGGGACTTGCTGAAGCTTTCTTT CASSADNRGLAEAFF
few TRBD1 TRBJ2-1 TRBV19 TGTGCCAGCGCCCGGGACAGGGGGCCTAATGAGCAGTTCTTC CASARDRGPNEQFF
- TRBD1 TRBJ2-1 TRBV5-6 TGTGCCAGCAGCCCCGGGACAGGGGTCAATGAGCAGTTCTTC CASSPGTGVNEQFF
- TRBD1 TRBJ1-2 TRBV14 TGTGCCAGCAGCCCCACGGGACAGGGAGCTAACTATGGCTACACCTTC CASSPTGQGANYGYTF
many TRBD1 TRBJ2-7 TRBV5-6 TGTGCCAGCAGCTTGGGACAGGGCCACGAGCAGTACTTC CASSLGQGHEQYF
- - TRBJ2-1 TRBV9 TGTGCCAGCAGCGTAAGTTCCCAGGGACACAATGAGCAGTTCTTC CASSVSSQGHNEQFF
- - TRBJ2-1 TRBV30 TGTGCCTGGAAGTCGGGCTCCTACAATGAGCAGTTCTTC CAWKSGSYNEQFF
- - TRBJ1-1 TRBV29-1 TGCAGCGTTGAAACAGGGAGTGGCTCTGAAGCTTTCTTT CSVETGSGSEAFF
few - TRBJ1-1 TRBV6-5 TGTGCCAGCAGTTACGGCACTGAAGCTTTCTTT CASSYGTEAFF
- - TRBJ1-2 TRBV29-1 TGCAGCGTTGATAGGGACCCAAACTATGGCTACACCTTC CSVDRDPNYGYTF
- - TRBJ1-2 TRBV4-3 TGCGCCAGCAGCCAAGATCCGGATTTAATAAACTATGGCTACACCTTC CASSQDPDLINYGYTF
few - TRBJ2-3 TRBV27 TGTGCCAGCAGTTTATTGGGCCTCACAGATACGCAGTATTTT CASSLLGLTDTQYF
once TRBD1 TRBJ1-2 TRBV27 TGTGCCAGCAGTTTATCCGGGACAGGGATCCCTGGCTACACCTTC CASSLSGTGIPGYTF
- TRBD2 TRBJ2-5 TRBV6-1 TGTGCCAGCAGACCCCGGGACTACAACCAAGAGACCCAGTACTTC CASRPRDYNQETQYF
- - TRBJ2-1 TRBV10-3 TGTGCCATCCGAGGGTATGATTCGAAGACTAGTTTCAATGAGCAGTTCTTC CAIRGYDSKTSFNEQFF
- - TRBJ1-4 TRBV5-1 TGCGCCAGCAGCTTGCGGAATGAAAAACTGTTTTTT CASSLRNEKLFF
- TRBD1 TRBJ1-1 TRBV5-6 TGTGCCAGCAGCTTGTACTACAGGGGGGAAAAGGACACTGAAGCTTTCTTT CASSLYYRGEKDTEAFF
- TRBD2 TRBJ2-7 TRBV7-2 TGTGCCAGCAGCTTAGCCACTCGGTTAGGGCGGGGGGGCCCGAACGAGCAGTACTTC CASSLATRLGRGGPNEQYF
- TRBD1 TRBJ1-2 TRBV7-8 TGTGCCAGCAGCTCGACTAGGACAGGGGCCGGTGGCTACACCTTC CASSSTRTGAGGYTF
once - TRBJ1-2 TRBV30 TGTGCCTGGAGTGGGGGTAATGGCTACACCTTC CAWSGGNGYTF
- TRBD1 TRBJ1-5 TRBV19 TGTGCCAGTAACAAGATACCGGGACAGGGGCCCAATCAGCCCCAGCATTTT CASNKIPGQGPNQPQHF
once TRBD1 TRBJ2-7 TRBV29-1 TGCAGCGTCCAGACAGGGGAGAAGGCCTACGAGCAGTACTTC CSVQTGEKAYEQYF
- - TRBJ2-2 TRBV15 TGTGCCACCAGCAGAGATCTGAGTAGGACGGCCGGGGAGCTGTTTTTT CATSRDLSRTAGELFF
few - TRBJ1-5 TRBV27 TGTGCCAGCAGTTTTAGATCGGCCTCAGCGCCCCAGCATTTT CASSFRSASAPQHF
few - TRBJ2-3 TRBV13 TGTGCCAGCAGCTCAAAGAGAGGGGCGGAAGATACGCAGTATTTT CASSSKRGAEDTQYF
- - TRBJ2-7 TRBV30 TGTGCCTGGAGGAAAATGTCGGGGGACGGCTACGAGCAGTACTTC CAWRKMSGDGYEQYF
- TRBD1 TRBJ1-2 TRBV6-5 TGTGCGAGCACGGGATTGGCAGGGGGAAATGGCTACACCTTC CASTGLAGGNGYTF
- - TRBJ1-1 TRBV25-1 TGTGCCAGCGGAAGGGGGACTGAAGCTTTCTTT CASGRGTEAFF
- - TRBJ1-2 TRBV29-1 TGCAGCGTTGAAGATGGGGGGTCCCACTATGGCTACACCTTC CSVEDGGSHYGYTF
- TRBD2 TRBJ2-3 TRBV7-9 TGTGCCAGCAGCTTCTTGGTGGGACTAGAAGCCCGGAGGACAGATACGCAGTATTTT CASSFLVGLEARRTDTQYF
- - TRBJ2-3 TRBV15 TGTGCCACCAGCTCGGAACGGACAGATACGCAGTATTTT CATSSERTDTQYF
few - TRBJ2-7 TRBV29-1 TGCAGCGTGGACGGAGCCGGGGCCTACGAGCAGTACTTC CSVDGAGAYEQYF